This TCR beta chain was profiled in a study of OX40 agonist ivuxolimab in advanced cancers. This table comes from immunoSEQ multiplex PCR, and its TCRdb copy is limited to in-frame clones, with some not included. The sample contains 72,000 or so clones, about 80% of which appear only once. This CDR3 is 15 amino acids long. Germline V gene sequence: CDR1 MDHEN, CDR2 SYDVKM. With V trimmed by 3 bases and J by 0 bases, 2 bases remained unmatched. The chain has TRBV28 and TRBJ2-3; 8 bases align to TRBD2. This receptor was obtained from an adult with an advanced solid tumor such as melanoma, head and neck, liver or kidney cancer. This specimen consisted of CD4+ or CD8+ T cells sorted from blood, obtained in a trial of the OX40 agonist ivuxolimab. CDR3 in amino acids: CASSLAGGSTDTQYF. The CDR3 coding sequence is TGTGCCAGCAGTTTGGCGGGGGGAAGCACAGATACGCAGTATTTT.